These T cell receptor beta chains were read from a single sample in a study of cytomegalovirus exposure and HLA in healthy donors. Profiling relied on immunoSEQ multiplex PCR, and the TCRdb table lists in-frame clones only, not all of them. The table has 25,000 to 30,000 clones, 55% to 75% seen once. Material for sequencing was PBMCs. The receptors come from a woman aged 45 to 65 in good health and CMV-seronegative. The CDR3 runs from the conserved cysteine through the conserved F or W. The order of the fields is clone size, V gene, CDR3 protein. Clone sizes are given selectively: once, few, many, or a class where the clone is expanded.

clone_size: NA
v_call: TRBV4-1
cdr3_aa: CASSQETSGTIYEQYF

clone_size: NA
v_call: TRBV18
cdr3_aa: CASSSPSESGANVLTF

clone_size: few
v_call: TRBV5-8
cdr3_aa: CASFTGTGLSNQPQHF

clone_size: NA
v_call: TRBV9
cdr3_aa: CASSVGGANYGYTF

clone_size: NA
v_call: TRBV5-1
cdr3_aa: CASSTTASSYNEQFF

clone_size: NA
v_call: TRBV7-8
cdr3_aa: CASSLSLDQPQHF

clone_size: few
v_call: TRBV7-6
cdr3_aa: CASSLSGYGYTF

clone_size: NA
v_call: TRBV6-1
cdr3_aa: CASSESRTEAFF

clone_size: NA
v_call: TRBV6-5
cdr3_aa: CASSPTGGEQYF

clone_size: few
v_call: TRBV6-5
cdr3_aa: CASSPRDIYYEQYF

clone_size: few
v_call: TRBV11-2
cdr3_aa: CASSLGPRGNQPQHF

clone_size: once
v_call: TRBV5-1
cdr3_aa: CASRRYSTTDTQYF

clone_size: NA
v_call: TRBV6-1
cdr3_aa: CASSGYGEAFF

clone_size: NA
v_call: TRBV6-5
cdr3_aa: CASSRSNEQFF

clone_size: NA
v_call: TRBV15
cdr3_aa: CATSREGLAGAASTDTQYF

clone_size: NA
v_call: TRBV7-8
cdr3_aa: CASSLAGQAGNTIYF

clone_size: NA
v_call: TRBV5-1
cdr3_aa: CASSAQGTYQETQYF

clone_size: few
v_call: TRBV6-1
cdr3_aa: CASLTGAVGTGELFF

clone_size: NA
v_call: TRBV14
cdr3_aa: CASSQDGGGLSSGNTIYF

clone_size: NA
v_call: TRBV6-4
cdr3_aa: CASSEGQGNSPLHF

clone_size: few
v_call: TRBV29-1
cdr3_aa: CSVGEGSDIQYF

clone_size: NA
v_call: TRBV6-5
cdr3_aa: CASSREDRVNSPLHF

clone_size: NA
v_call: TRBV5-1
cdr3_aa: CASRTTGSSYNEQFF

clone_size: NA
v_call: TRBV11-2
cdr3_aa: CASSSLTSGYEQYF

clone_size: NA
v_call: TRBV5-1
cdr3_aa: CASSWGTGGEQYF

clone_size: NA
v_call: TRBV4-1
cdr3_aa: CASSLTSREQFF

clone_size: NA
v_call: TRBV25-1
cdr3_aa: CASSVSGTGNSPLHF

clone_size: once
v_call: TRBV6-5
cdr3_aa: CASRSGQGAYNEQFF

clone_size: NA
v_call: TRBV6-5
cdr3_aa: CASSYSGPAKTQYF

clone_size: NA
v_call: TRBV7-2
cdr3_aa: CASSLRGYSGELFF

clone_size: few
v_call: TRBV6-6
cdr3_aa: CASSHTDTQYF

clone_size: NA
v_call: TRBV5-1
cdr3_aa: CASSLLNRGYEQYF

clone_size: once
v_call: TRBV6-1
cdr3_aa: CASSEAGEAWYGYTF

clone_size: NA
v_call: TRBV2
cdr3_aa: CASSSRSYGYTF

clone_size: NA
v_call: TRBV6-5
cdr3_aa: CASSHRGLMNTEAFF

clone_size: NA
v_call: TRBV7-9
cdr3_aa: CASSRSGADYGYTF

clone_size: NA
v_call: TRBV6-1
cdr3_aa: CASNVRQVYEQYF

clone_size: NA
v_call: TRBV2
cdr3_aa: CASSEVLKETQYF

clone_size: NA
v_call: TRBV7-9
cdr3_aa: CASSSDSGDTEAFF

clone_size: NA
v_call: TRBV6-6
cdr3_aa: CASSYSGGAGDGYTF

clone_size: NA
v_call: TRBV4-1
cdr3_aa: CASSQDKGGGKQETQYF

clone_size: NA
v_call: TRBV5-1
cdr3_aa: CASSLGQGQGYTF

clone_size: NA
v_call: TRBV6-4
cdr3_aa: CASSSGDRANTEAFF

clone_size: NA
v_call: TRBV29-1
cdr3_aa: CSVYWGPYEQYF

clone_size: NA
v_call: TRBV6-1
cdr3_aa: CASTPSGSGRHEQYF

clone_size: medium-sized
v_call: TRBV7-6
cdr3_aa: CASSLGLAGHNEQFF

clone_size: few
v_call: TRBV6-1
cdr3_aa: CASRDSMNTEAFF

clone_size: NA
v_call: TRBV6-5
cdr3_aa: CASRSPGHQHGYTF

clone_size: NA
v_call: TRBV6-5
cdr3_aa: CASRTLDGRYNEQFF

clone_size: NA
v_call: TRBV23-1
cdr3_aa: CASSQLKGTERTYSNQPQHF

clone_size: NA
v_call: TRBV6-1
cdr3_aa: CASSGADRGAKNIQYF

clone_size: NA
v_call: TRBV6-5
cdr3_aa: CASSTQTGSAEAFF